This TCR beta chain was observed in a study of T cell responses to AZD1222 COVID-19 vaccine. Generated by immunoSEQ multiplex PCR, the TCRdb table keeps only in-frame clones and is missing some. Here the sample spans some 130,000 clones, around 90% being singletons. CDR1 and CDR2 (germline): SGHVS, FQNEAQ. The CDR3 loop spans 14 amino acids. Trimming at V came to 3 bases and at J to 5 bases, leaving 2 bases not matched to a gene. The rearrangement joins TRBV7-8 to TRBJ1-5; 9 nucleotides match TRBD1. The receptor was derived from an adult in good health. The specimen was peripheral blood, collected on day 0 of AZD1222 vaccination. The CDR3 protein is CASSFGTGHQPQHF. DNA for the CDR3: TGTGCCAGCAGCTTCGGGACAGGGCATCAGCCCCAGCATTTT.